This paragraph covers one T cell receptor (beta chain) sequence. This specimen belongs to a study of blood T cell repertoires in COVID-19. V gave up 6 bases and J gave up 4 bases; unmatched junction bases: 1. The CDR3 sequence is 13 residues long. CDR1 and CDR2 (germline): SGHNT, YENEEA. Study processing details: Reference gene primer amplification gave estimated nucleated cell counts. Method: immunoSEQ multiplex PCR; TCRdb's copy keeps in-frame clones and lacks some. Clone size and V and J calls were adopted from that table, with D and trimming inferred from the DNA. Of almost 100,000 clones detected, 86% appear once; the ten largest clones hold under 13%.

This chain connects TRBV11-3 to TRBJ2-3, with TRBD2 matching 10 bases. The sequencing input was peripheral blood. The sequence was obtained from a man aged 45-60 years with acute or convalescent COVID-19. CDR3 residues: CASSGTSADTQYF. DNA of the CDR3: TGTGCCAGCAGTGGGACTAGCGCAGATACGCAGTATTTT.